These 8 T cell receptor beta chains were all obtained from the same sample, sequenced in a study of blood T cell repertoires in COVID-19. Profiling relied on immunoSEQ multiplex PCR, and the TCRdb table lists in-frame clones only, not all of them. Here the sample spans about 230,000 clones, 70% to 85% being singletons. The sequenced sample was peripheral blood. The origin of the receptors is a woman aged 40 to 50 who had recovered from COVID-19.

The chain has TRBV6-1 and TRBJ2-5; possible D gene TRBD2, 5 bases. The CDR3 spans 14 residues. Trimming took off 3 bases at V and 4 bases at J, with 12 bases between the two ends. The germline gives CDR1 MNHNS, CDR2 SASEGT. The DNA for the CDR3 is TGTGCCAGCAGTGATCGGGGAACACCAGAGACCCAGTACTTC. Encoded protein: CASSDRGTPETQYF.

The chain recombines TRBV6-2 or TRBV6-3 with TRBJ1-2, with TRBD1 matching over 8 bases. J lost 6 bases, V lost 0 bases, and 6 bases had no gene match. CDR1 MNHEY and CDR2 SVGEGT come from the germline V gene. The CDR3 spans 15 residues. CDR3 coding DNA: TGTGCCAGCAGTTACTCATCAGGGGGCAGCGATGGCTACACCTTC. Its protein is CASSYSSGGSDGYTF.

The chain is built from TRBV14 and TRBJ1-2; no reliable D call. The CDR3 is 13 residues long. Germline CDR1 SGHDN, CDR2 FVKESK. The V and J ends lost 0 bases and 5 bases respectively, with 7 bases between them. The CDR3 loop is CASSQDQEYGYTF. In DNA form, the CDR3 reads TGTGCCAGCAGCCAAGACCAGGAATATGGCTACACCTTC.

The rearrangement joins TRBV6-2 or TRBV6-3 to TRBJ1-3, with 9 positions matching TRBD1. Trimming cost V 2 bases and J 11 bases; bases outside gene matches: 10. This CDR3 comprises 15 residues. The germline gives CDR1 MNHEY, CDR2 SVGEGT. The CDR3 DNA sequence: TGTGCCAGCAGTTACGGCGGGACAGGGTTTCAGGCCATATATTTT. It codes for CASSYGGTGFQAIYF.

This chain links TRBV29-1 with TRBJ2-6; D ambiguous. This CDR3 is 13 amino acids long. The V gene's germline CDR1 is SQVTM and CDR2 ANQGSEA. CDR3 coding DNA: TGCGGGTGGTTGCAGGCTGGGGCCAACGTCCTGACTTTC. This sequence encodes CGWLQAGANVLTF.

The chain couples TRBV6-5 to TRBJ2-5, with 9 nucleotides matching TRBD2. Germline lookup yields CDR1 MNHEY and CDR2 SVGAGI. With 6 bases clipped from V and 4 bases from J, the junction kept 9 bases outside the gene matches. The CDR3 is 15 residues long. Here the CDR3 reads CASSPPLAGLETQYF. The DNA for the CDR3 is TGTGCCAGCAGCCCCCCCCTAGCGGGGTTAGAGACCCAGTACTTC.

The chain joins TRBV3-1 (or the pseudogene TRBV3-2) to TRBJ2-7; D perhaps matches TRBD2 (5 bases). The length of the CDR3 is 15 residues. The germline gives CDR1 LGHDT, CDR2 YNNKEL (reference sequence). V lost 1 base to trimming and J lost 2 bases, with 12 bases between them. The CDR3 is CASSQGAGVPYEQYF. The CDR3 DNA is TGTGCCAGCAGCCAAGGCGCCGGGGTACCCTACGAGCAGTACTTC.

The gene calls are TRBV18 and TRBJ2-7, with 15 nucleotides matching TRBD2. Germline values: CDR1 KGHSH, CDR2 LQKENI. This CDR3 comprises 17 residues. V trimming: 6 bases; J trimming: 0 bases; junction bases outside the gene matches: 6. The CDR3 DNA sequence: TGTGCCAGCTCTTCCGGGACTAGCGGGGGGAGCTCCTACGAGCAGTACTTC. Translating it yields CASSSGTSGGSSYEQYF.